Below are 2 T cell receptor beta chains sequenced from a single sample in a study of blood T cells in healthy people across ages. With a J-beta primer mix and a sample-barcoded 5' primer, a second PCR ran 7 to 11 cycles. TCRdb called the 5' RACE reads again in MiXCR, with one record for every CDR3 protein. The table includes over 500,000 distinct CDR3 sequences, about 26% detected once. The same specimen was also included in a second study, on T cells of mothers and their children.

The sequenced material came from blood. The receptor set was obtained from a boy younger than 10 in good health.

The CDR3 DNA is TGTGCCAGCAGTATTCAAGACAGGGGGCTCCAAGAGACCCAGTACTTC. Translating it yields CASSIQDRGLQETQYF. The genes are TRBV28 and TRBJ2-5; TRBD1 agrees at 10 bases. This CDR3 is 16 amino acids long. The germline V gene encodes CDR1 MDHEN and CDR2 SYDVKM. V trimming: 5 bases; J trimming: 1 base; junction bases outside the gene matches: 7.

This clonotype has just a few counts. This chain connects TRBV14 to TRBJ2-3, with 10 bases aligning to TRBD2. From germline, CDR1 is SGHDN and CDR2 FVKESK. The CDR3 contains 18 residues. Trimming at V came to 1 base and at J to 5 bases, leaving 12 bases not matched to a gene. The CDR3 spells CASSQALPSGRAGDTQYF. The CDR3, as DNA: TGTGCCAGCAGCCAAGCTCTGCCCAGCGGGAGGGCCGGAGATACGCAGTATTTT.